This T cell receptor beta chain appears in the sequencing data of a study of shared clonotypes between healthy human individuals. Some clones are missing from TCRdb's copy, which holds only in-frame ones; the method was immunoSEQ multiplex PCR. Seen here are roughly 2,500,000 clones, 93% observed once, and the top ten hold approximately 0.36%. The study, taken as a whole, reports: Unshared clonotypes carried lower generation probabilities than those common to all four donors.

Concerning this clone: Its antigen is unknown.

The CDR3 sequence is 14 residues long. CDR1 is MNHEY, CDR2 SVGAGI, per germline. The ends were cut back, 7 bases at V and 2 bases at J, with 15 bases in the middle. Adult Caucasians living in Nashville, Tennessee made up all of the donors. Sequences were obtained from naive CD4+ T cells from PBMCs. Subset meaning: CD45RA+ positively selected. The J gene is TRBJ2-7, the V gene TRBV6-5; no firm D call. The TCR comes from a man aged 18 to 29 in good health. Some clones in this sample may be carry-over from other donors' samples. DNA of the CDR3: TGTGCCAGCACTCCGGGTGGTACTACCTACGAGCAGTACTTC. It yields the protein CASTPGGTTYEQYF.